These 2 T cell receptor beta chains share one sample of origin, sequenced in a study of blood T cell repertoires in COVID-19 (dated by TCRdb to 2018 to 2020). The library was built by means of the immunoSEQ multiplex PCR assay. Held by TCRdb, this immuneACCESS table contains in-frame sequences only and omits some clones. Under half of the omission traces to an unresolved V gene where checked; the cause of the rest is unknown. The sample has more than 85,000 clones on record, roughly 83% of them singletons. In total, the top ten clones hold 15% to 20% of the sample. The sample consisted of peripheral blood. The receptors were sampled from a woman between 55 and 75 years old with acute or convalescent COVID-19.

The CDR3 DNA reads TGTGCCAGCAGTGGTAGGACTAGCGGGAGGGGTAGCACAGATACGCAGTATTTT. This translates into CASSGRTSGRGSTDTQYF. The chain uses TRBV27 and TRBJ2-3; 15 bases line up with TRBD2. CDR1 MNHEY and CDR2 SMNVEV come from the germline V gene (reference sequence). The CDR3 spans 18 residues. V gave up 5 bases and J gave up 0 bases; unmatched junction bases: 6.

The chain links TRBV6-6 to TRBJ2-1, with TRBD2 matching 8 bases. V lost 6 bases, J lost 8 bases, and 6 bases stayed unmatched. There are 13 residues in the CDR3. Germline V gives CDR1 MNHNY, CDR2 SVGAGI (reference sequence). In DNA, the CDR3 is TGTGCCAGCAGACTTACGGGAGGGGATGAGCAGTTCTTC. Protein sequence: CASRLTGGDEQFF.